Below, 23 T cell receptor beta chains from the same sample are listed, as sequenced in a study of blood T cell repertoires in COVID-19. Sequenced by immunoSEQ multiplex PCR; TCRdb stores in-frame clones only, minus some. Of 150,000 to 200,000 clones listed, 75% to 90% are singletons. Source material: PBMCs or T cells enriched from blood (not recorded which). The receptors originated from a woman younger than 45 who had recovered from COVID-19.

Worth noting for this clone: The junction differs from germline at one of its ends, possibly a read error. J is TRBJ1-2 and V is TRBV4-2; 7 nucleotides line up with TRBD1. The CDR3 extends over 13 amino acids. Germline loops: CDR1 LGHNA, CDR2 YNFKEQ. In DNA form, the CDR3 reads TGTGCCGGCAGCCAAGACAGGGACTATGGCTACACCTTC. Translated, it gives CAGSQDRDYGYTF.

V gene TRBV30 combines with J gene TRBJ1-2, with D possibly matching TRBD1 (6 bases). The CDR3 contains 14 residues. Germline CDR1 GTSNPN, CDR2 SVGIG (reference sequence). V was clipped by 0 bases and J by 2 bases, with 10 bases between them. CDR3 amino acids: CAWSVGRGNYGYTF. The CDR3 DNA follows: TGTGCCTGGAGTGTAGGCAGGGGCAACTATGGCTACACCTTC.

This chain connects TRBV15 to TRBJ1-1; no clear D. The CDR3 loop spans 15 amino acids. The germline V gene has CDR1 LNHNV and CDR2 YYDKDF (reference sequence). V dropped 1 base and J dropped 5 bases, with 14 bases sitting between them. The CDR3 loop is CATSRVLGSGTEAFF. CDR3 in DNA: TGTGCCACCAGCAGAGTTTTAGGGTCGGGGACTGAAGCTTTCTTT.

In this sample, this clone turned up once. The chain uses TRBV5-1 and TRBJ1-1, with 7 bases that match TRBD1. V gave up 3 bases and J gave up 4 bases; unmatched junction bases: 9. The germline gives CDR1 SGHRS, CDR2 YFSETQ. The CDR3 covers 15 residues. CDR3 coding DNA: TGCGCCAGCAGCTCTACAGGGGCTGCGGGCACTGAAGCTTTCTTT. Its translation is CASSSTGAAGTEAFF.

The chain links TRBV2 to TRBJ1-2; no definite D call. The V gene's germline CDR1 is SNHLY and CDR2 FYNNEI. V lost 4 bases and J 4 bases, leaving 7 bases between the germline ends. The CDR3 totals 12 residues. CDR3 in DNA: TGTGCCAGCAGTGCCGAGGGCTATGGCTACACCTTC. Its translation: CASSAEGYGYTF.

This chain joins TRBV7-9 and TRBJ2-3; TRBD2 matches 13 bases. The trim removed 1 base at V and 5 bases at J, leaving 3 bases unmatched. CDR1 and CDR2 from the germline V gene are SEHNR and FQNEAQ (reference sequence). The length of the CDR3 is 16 residues. The CDR3 protein is CASSLDTSGGEDTQYF. CDR3 nucleotide sequence: TGTGCCAGCAGCTTAGATACTAGCGGGGGGGAAGATACGCAGTATTTT.

The CDR3: CASSRRGVGFGGEQFF. The CDR3 DNA reads TGTGCCAGCAGCCGACGGGGAGTCGGCTTTGGCGGTGAGCAGTTCTTC. V and J are TRBV3-1 (or the pseudogene TRBV3-2) and TRBJ2-1; D is possibly TRBD2 (5 bases). Germline V CDR1 and CDR2: LGHDT, YNNKEL (reference sequence). The CDR3 is 16 amino acids. The V end lost 4 bases, the J end lost 9 bases, and 22 bases lay between the germline ends.

CDR3 sequence reads: CASSPNDRVHTGELFF. CDR3 bases: TGTGCCAGCAGCCCAAACGACAGGGTTCACACCGGGGAGCTGTTTTTT. The rearrangement links TRBV14 to TRBJ2-2; TRBD1 aligns across 7 bases. The germline CDR1 and CDR2 sequences are SGHDN and FVKESK. V was pared by 4 bases and J by 3 bases, with 8 bases of the junction left unmatched. The CDR3 length is 16 residues.

A few counts support this clone. The chain couples TRBV5-1 to TRBJ2-5, with 11 bases that match TRBD1. The J segment lost 7 bases and the V segment lost 3 bases, leaving 5 bases of the junction unmatched. This CDR3 region has 14 residues. Germline V CDR1 and CDR2: SGHRS, YFSETQ. The CDR3, as DNA: TGCGCCAGCAGCTCGGGACAGGGGGTAGGGACCCAGTACTTC. The encoded protein is CASSSGQGVGTQYF.

This chain uses TRBV9 with TRBJ2-1; 9 nucleotides agree with TRBD2. The CDR3 contains 16 residues. The germline V gene encodes CDR1 SGDLS and CDR2 YYNGEE. The ends lost 2 bases at V and 5 bases at J; junction bases unmatched: 8. The CDR3 DNA sequence: TGTGCCAGCAGCGTTTCCCTAGCGGGGAGTGACAATGAGCAGTTCTTC. Encoded protein: CASSVSLAGSDNEQFF. The whole variable domain, filled in from reference TRBV9 and TRBJ2-1, reads DSGVTQTPKHLITATGQRVTLRCSPRSGDLSVYWYQQSLDQGLQFLIQYYNGEERAKGNILERFSAQQFPDLHSELNLSSLELGDSALYFCASSVSLAGSDNEQFFGPGTRLTVL.

The rearrangement links TRBV9 to TRBJ1-4; tentatively, D is TRBD1 (6 bases). The germline CDR1 and CDR2 sequences are SGDLS and YYNGEE. This CDR3 has 16 residues. The V gene lost 0 bases and the J gene lost 5 bases, with 14 bases spanning the gap. The CDR3 nucleotides are TGTGCCAGCAGCGTAGCTGGAGGACAGTTGAATGAAAAACTGTTTTTT. Its protein product is CASSVAGGQLNEKLFF. Using reference TRBV9 and TRBJ1-4 for the parts outside the CDR3, the full variable domain is DSGVTQTPKHLITATGQRVTLRCSPRSGDLSVYWYQQSLDQGLQFLIQYYNGEERAKGNILERFSAQQFPDLHSELNLSSLELGDSALYFCASSVAGGQLNEKLFFGSGTQLSVL.

The chain is built from TRBV25-1 and TRBJ1-1, with TRBD1 as a possible D gene (5 bases). The CDR3 spans 13 residues. The V end was cut by 8 bases, the J end by 6 bases, with 16 bases between. CDR1 MGHDK and CDR2 SYGVNS come from the germline V gene. The CDR3 region has the DNA TGTGCCAGCCAAGTGGGGGGATATTCTGAAGCTTTCTTT. Protein: CASQVGGYSEAFF.

The chain combines TRBV3-1 (or the pseudogene TRBV3-2) with TRBJ2-3; 8 positions match TRBD1. Per germline, CDR1 LGHDT and CDR2 YNNKEL (reference sequence). This CDR3 comprises 14 residues. The V and J ends lost 3 bases and 4 bases, in that order; junction bases with no gene match: 3. CDR3 bases: TGTGCCAGCAGCCAGGGGACAGGAGCAGATACGCAGTATTTT. This encodes CASSQGTGADTQYF.

The chain couples TRBV12-3 or TRBV12-4 to TRBJ2-3; D perhaps matches TRBD1 (5 bases). V lost 6 bases and J 4 bases, leaving 11 bases between the germline ends. This CDR3 is built from 13 residues. CDR3 nucleotides: TGTGCCAGCAGATTTGGGGCCGCAGATACGCAGTATTTT. Protein product: CASRFGAADTQYF.

V gene TRBV14 combines with J gene TRBJ1-6, with 7 bases that match TRBD1. V shed 2 bases, J shed 4 bases, and the junction held 8 bases outside the gene matches. Germline CDR1 is SGHDN and CDR2 is FVKESK. CDR3 size: 17 residues. The DNA of the CDR3 is TGTGCCAGCAGCCAAACAGGGGATTTTCCGTATAATTCACCCCTCCACTTT. It is translated as CASSQTGDFPYNSPLHF.

The rearrangement uses TRBV4-1 and TRBJ1-5; tentative D call: TRBD1 (5 bases). CDR3 length: 16 amino acids. V lost 2 bases, J lost 0 bases, and 11 bases lay in between. Per the germline V gene, CDR1 is MGHRA and CDR2 is YSYEKL. The CDR3 loop is CASSQRGEYSNQPQHF. The CDR3 DNA follows: TGCGCCAGCAGCCAAAGGGGTGAATATAGCAATCAGCCCCAGCATTTT.

This clone was counted a few times. The rearrangement joins TRBV30 to TRBJ2-3; 7 bases align to TRBD2. Looked up from germline, CDR1 is GTSNPN and CDR2 is SVGIG (reference sequence). V was clipped by 0 bases and J by 8 bases; unmatched bases: 5. This CDR3 is built from 13 residues. Here the CDR3 DNA reads TGTGCCTGGAGTGTAGGCTCTAGCGGTACGCAGTATTTT. Its protein is CAWSVGSSGTQYF.

The CDR3: CASSPIPQTSGGHEQFF. CDR3 nucleotide sequence: TGTGCCAGCAGCCCCATCCCCCAGACTAGCGGGGGGCATGAGCAGTTCTTC. The V and J genes are TRBV7-6 and TRBJ2-1; 13 bases align to TRBD2. Germline V gene lookup returns CDR1 SGHVS and CDR2 FNYEAQ. The CDR3 consists of 17 residues. V trimming: 5 bases; J trimming: 8 bases; junction bases outside the gene matches: 12.

The V gene is TRBV5-6, the J gene TRBJ1-2, with D possibly TRBD1 on 6 matching bases. The CDR3 loop spans 14 amino acids. Germline V CDR1 and CDR2: SGHDT, YYEEEE. Trimming took 0 bases from V and 3 from J, leaving 9 bases between them. In nucleotides, the CDR3 is TGTGCCAGCAGCTTGGGCGCAGGGGACTATGGCTACACCTTC. It specifies CASSLGAGDYGYTF.

This clone occurred once. The J gene is TRBJ2-3, the V gene TRBV7-2; no firm D call. CDR3 size: 13 residues. The V gene's germline CDR1 is SGHTA and CDR2 FQGNSA. V was clipped by 3 bases and J by 6 bases, with 10 bases between them. The CDR3 bases are TGTGCCAGCAGCTTGCAAAACGGGGATACGCAGTATTTT. Encoded protein: CASSLQNGDTQYF.

Note on this clone: Other DNA sequences in the same sample also yield this CDR3. V is TRBV5-1 and J is TRBJ1-2, with TRBD1 matching 8 bases. The length of the CDR3 is 14 residues. The V segment lost 0 bases and the J segment 3 bases; nucleotides outside the gene matches: 1. CDR1 is SGHRS, CDR2 YFSETQ, per germline. CDR3 loop: CASSLGQGYYGYTF. As DNA, the CDR3 is TGCGCCAGCAGCTTGGGACAGGGGTACTATGGCTACACCTTC. The full variable domain, in which reference TRBV5-1 and TRBJ1-2 provide the parts outside the CDR3, is KAGVTQTPRYLIKTRGQQVTLSCSPISGHRSVSWYQQTPGQGLQFLFEYFSETQRNKGNFPGRFSGRQFSNSRSEMNVSTLELGDSALYLCASSLGQGYYGYTFGSGTRLTVV.

This clone was detected a few times. This chain joins TRBV7-7 and TRBJ2-1; 12 bases are shared with TRBD2. The length of the CDR3 is 16 residues. The J segment lost 4 bases and the V segment lost 3 bases, leaving 4 bases of the junction unmatched. Per germline, CDR1 SSHAT and CDR2 FNYEAQ (reference sequence). The CDR3 coding sequence is TGTGCCAGCAGCTTTACTCTAGCGGGAGGGTACAATGAGCAGTTCTTC. Translated, it gives CASSFTLAGGYNEQFF.

This chain joins TRBV6-5 and TRBJ1-2; D may be TRBD1 (6 bases). CDR1 and CDR2 from the germline V gene are MNHEY and SVGAGI. With 5 bases removed from V and 5 bases from J, the gap between germline ends came to 12 bases. The CDR3 consists of 13 residues. The CDR3, as DNA: TGTGCCAGCAGTCTCTACGGACAGTATGGCTACACCTTC. It yields the protein CASSLYGQYGYTF.